This paragraph covers one T cell receptor beta chain sequence. The antigen remains undetermined. Sequencing used immunoSEQ multiplex PCR; TCRdb keeps in-frame clones, though not all of them. The table has 55,000 or so clones, approximately 86% seen once; the top ten hold roughly an eighth. This entry comes from a study of OX40 agonist ivuxolimab in advanced cancers. General study findings and limits: Clonal expansion from baseline to week 6 occurred in both CD4+ and CD8+ T cells. Low normalized clonal expansion also occurred in some nonresponding patients. No antigen was identified for the clonally expanded peripheral T cells.

Peripheral blood came from all dose cohorts at three timepoints. Trimming took 4 bases from V and 5 from J, leaving 21 bases between them. Germline V gene sequence: CDR1 SGHVS, CDR2 FQNEAQ. This CDR3 comprises 17 residues. The gene calls are TRBV7-8 and TRBJ1-5; D uncertain. This sequence originates from an adult with an advanced solid tumor such as melanoma, head and neck, liver or kidney cancer. This sample comprised CD4+ or CD8+ T cells sorted from blood, obtained in a trial of the OX40 agonist ivuxolimab. The CDR3 sequence: CASSSQSITLDYQPQHF. The CDR3, as DNA: TGTGCCAGCAGCTCCCAGAGCATAACGCTCGATTATCAGCCCCAGCATTTT. The variable domain in full, completed from reference TRBV7-8 and TRBJ1-5, reads GAGVSQSPRYKVAKRGQDVALRCDPISGHVSLFWYQQALGQGPEFLTYFQNEAQLDKSGLPSDRFFAERPEGSVSTLKIQRTQQEDSAVYLCASSSQSITLDYQPQHFGDGTRLSIL.